This T cell receptor (beta chain) was observed in a study of cytomegalovirus exposure and HLA in healthy donors. General study points: Solely CMV serostatus was available to characterize immune exposure. Researchers reported that a few CMV-associated chains were confirmed in vitro as CMV antigen-specific. Indistinguishable V segments, including TRBV6-2 and TRBV6-3, were excluded.

PCR employed 60 Vbeta and 13 Jbeta primers. The data were produced by immunoSEQ multiplex PCR, yet TCRdb's version contains in-frame clones alone and is incomplete. The sample consists of 77,000 or so clones, over 70% of them appearing once. A note on this clone: What it binds is unknown.

Germline assignment: CDR1 SGDLS and CDR2 YYNGEE. This CDR3 has 17 residues. V dropped 0 bases and J dropped 4; count of bases not matched to a gene: 9. This chain links TRBV9 with TRBJ2-1, with TRBD1 identical over 8 bases. The source of this sequence is a woman aged 40 to 55 in good health and CMV-seronegative. The sample comprised PBMCs. The CDR3 is CASSVDPTWDRYNEQFF. CDR3 coding DNA: TGTGCCAGCAGCGTAGACCCTACCTGGGACAGGTACAATGAGCAGTTCTTC.